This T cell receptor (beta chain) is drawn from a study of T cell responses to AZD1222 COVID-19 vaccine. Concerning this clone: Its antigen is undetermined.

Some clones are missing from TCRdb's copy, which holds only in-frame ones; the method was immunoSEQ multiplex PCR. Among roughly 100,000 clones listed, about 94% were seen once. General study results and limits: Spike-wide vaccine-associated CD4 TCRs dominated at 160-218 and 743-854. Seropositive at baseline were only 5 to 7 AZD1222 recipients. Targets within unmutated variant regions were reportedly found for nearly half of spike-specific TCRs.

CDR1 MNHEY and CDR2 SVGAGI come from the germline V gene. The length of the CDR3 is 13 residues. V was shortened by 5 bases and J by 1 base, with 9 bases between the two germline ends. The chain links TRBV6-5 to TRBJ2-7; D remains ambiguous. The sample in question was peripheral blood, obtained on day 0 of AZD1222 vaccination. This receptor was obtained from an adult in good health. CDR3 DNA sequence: TGTGCCAGCAGTACCGGGCCTTCCTACGAGCAGTACTTC. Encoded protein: CASSTGPSYEQYF.